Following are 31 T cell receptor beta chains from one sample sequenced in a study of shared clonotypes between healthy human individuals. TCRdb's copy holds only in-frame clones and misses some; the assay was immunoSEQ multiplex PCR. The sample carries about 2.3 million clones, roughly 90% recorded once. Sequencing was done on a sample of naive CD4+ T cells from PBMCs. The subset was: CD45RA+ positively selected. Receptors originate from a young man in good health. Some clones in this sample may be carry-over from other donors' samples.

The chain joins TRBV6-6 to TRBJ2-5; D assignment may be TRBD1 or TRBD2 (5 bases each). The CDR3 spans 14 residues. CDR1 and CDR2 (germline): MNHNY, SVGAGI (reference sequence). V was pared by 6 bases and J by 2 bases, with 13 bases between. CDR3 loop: CASSHGTVQETQYF. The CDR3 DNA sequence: TGTGCCAGCAGCCATGGGACCGTTCAAGAGACCCAGTACTTC.

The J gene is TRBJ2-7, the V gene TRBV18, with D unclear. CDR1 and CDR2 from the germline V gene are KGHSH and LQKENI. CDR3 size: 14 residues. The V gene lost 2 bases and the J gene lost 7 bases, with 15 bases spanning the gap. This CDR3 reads CASSPTVLLGEQYF. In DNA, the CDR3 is TGTGCCAGCTCACCAACAGTCCTCCTGGGGGAGCAGTACTTC.

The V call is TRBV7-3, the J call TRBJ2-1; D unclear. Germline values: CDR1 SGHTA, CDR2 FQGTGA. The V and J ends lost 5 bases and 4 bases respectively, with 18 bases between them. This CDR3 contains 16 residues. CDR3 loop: CASSKTPLGSYNEQFF. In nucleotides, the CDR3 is TGTGCCAGCAGCAAAACCCCCCTAGGATCATACAATGAGCAGTTCTTC.

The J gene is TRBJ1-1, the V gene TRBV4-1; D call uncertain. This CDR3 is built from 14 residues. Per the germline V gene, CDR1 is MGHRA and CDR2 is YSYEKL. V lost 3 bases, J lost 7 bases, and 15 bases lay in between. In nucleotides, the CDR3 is TGCGCCAGCAGCCATCTTCGATTGGGCAGTGAAGCTTTCTTT. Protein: CASSHLRLGSEAFF.

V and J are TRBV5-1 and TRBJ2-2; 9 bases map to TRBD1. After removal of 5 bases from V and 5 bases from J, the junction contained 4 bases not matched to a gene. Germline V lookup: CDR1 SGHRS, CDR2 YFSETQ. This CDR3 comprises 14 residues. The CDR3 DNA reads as TGCGCCAGCAGTTGGACAGGGGAAACCGGGGAGCTGTTTTTT. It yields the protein CASSWTGETGELFF.

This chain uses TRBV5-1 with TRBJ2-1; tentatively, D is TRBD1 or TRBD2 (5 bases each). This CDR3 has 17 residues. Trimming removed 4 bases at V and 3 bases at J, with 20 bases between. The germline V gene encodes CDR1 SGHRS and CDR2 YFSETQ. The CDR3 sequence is CASSLGGGGSLYNEQFF. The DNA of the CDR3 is TGCGCCAGCAGCCTAGGAGGTGGGGGATCCCTCTACAATGAGCAGTTCTTC.

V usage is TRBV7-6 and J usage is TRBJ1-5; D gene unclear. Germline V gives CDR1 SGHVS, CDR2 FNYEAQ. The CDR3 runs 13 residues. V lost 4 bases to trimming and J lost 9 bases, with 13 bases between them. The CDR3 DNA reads TGTGCCAGCAGCTCAGCAAACGTTGGGCCCCAGCATTTT. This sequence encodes CASSSANVGPQHF.

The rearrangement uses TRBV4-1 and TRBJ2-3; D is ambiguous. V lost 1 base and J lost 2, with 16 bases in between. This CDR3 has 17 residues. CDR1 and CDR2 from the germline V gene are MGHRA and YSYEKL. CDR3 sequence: CASSQVWLGYITDTQYF. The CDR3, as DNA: TGCGCCAGCAGCCAAGTTTGGTTGGGATACATCACAGATACGCAGTATTTT.

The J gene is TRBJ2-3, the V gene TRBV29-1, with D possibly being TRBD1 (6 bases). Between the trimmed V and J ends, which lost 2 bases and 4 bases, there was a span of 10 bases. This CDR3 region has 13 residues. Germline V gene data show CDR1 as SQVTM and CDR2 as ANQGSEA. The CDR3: CSVEPQGPDTQYF. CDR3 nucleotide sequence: TGCAGCGTTGAACCCCAGGGGCCAGATACGCAGTATTTT.

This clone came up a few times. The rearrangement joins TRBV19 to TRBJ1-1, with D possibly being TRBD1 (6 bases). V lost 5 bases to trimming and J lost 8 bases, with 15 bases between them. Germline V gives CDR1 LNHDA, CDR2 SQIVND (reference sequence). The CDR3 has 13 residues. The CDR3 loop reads CASSPLGGREAFF. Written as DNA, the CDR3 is TGTGCCAGTAGTCCTTTGGGGGGCCGGGAAGCTTTCTTT. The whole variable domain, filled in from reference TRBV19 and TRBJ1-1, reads DGGITQSPKYLFRKEGQNVTLSCEQNLNHDAMYWYRQDPGQGLRLIYYSQIVNDFQKGDIAEGYSVSREKKESFPLTVTSAQKNPTAFYLCASSPLGGREAFFGQGTRLTVV.

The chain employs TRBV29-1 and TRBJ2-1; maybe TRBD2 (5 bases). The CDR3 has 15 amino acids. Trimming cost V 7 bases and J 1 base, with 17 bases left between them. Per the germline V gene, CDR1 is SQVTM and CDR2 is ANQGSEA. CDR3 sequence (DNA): TGCAGCGCCCTGAGCGGATCGGGGTCCTACAATGAGCAGTTCTTC. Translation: CSALSGSGSYNEQFF.

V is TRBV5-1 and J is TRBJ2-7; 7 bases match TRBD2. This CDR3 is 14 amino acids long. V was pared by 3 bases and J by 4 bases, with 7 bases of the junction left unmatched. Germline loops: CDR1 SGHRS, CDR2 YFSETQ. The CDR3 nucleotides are TGCGCCAGCAGCTCCGGACTAGGACTATACGAGCAGTACTTC. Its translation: CASSSGLGLYEQYF.

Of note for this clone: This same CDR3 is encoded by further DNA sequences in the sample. In DNA form, the CDR3 reads TGCGCCAGCAGCCTGGAAGACCGCTCCTACGAGCAGTACTTC. It is translated as CASSLEDRSYEQYF. V and J are TRBV5-1 and TRBJ2-7; D gene unclear. Germline CDR1 and CDR2: SGHRS and YFSETQ. This CDR3 comprises 14 residues. V lost 4 bases and J lost 0, with 11 bases in between.

The CDR3 sequence is CAISDERDTDTQYF. Written as DNA, the CDR3 is TGTGCCATCAGTGACGAGCGGGACACAGATACGCAGTATTTT. The rearrangement links TRBV10-3 to TRBJ2-3, with TRBD2 matching over 7 bases. Germline CDR1 is ENHRY and CDR2 is SYGVKD. CDR3 length equals 14 residues. With 3 bases clipped from V and 2 bases from J, the junction kept 2 bases outside the gene matches.

This chain's CDR3 is CASSQGREPTGELFF. The CDR3 DNA follows: TGTGCCAGCAGCCAAGGGCGGGAGCCGACCGGGGAGCTGTTTTTT. The chain recombines TRBV4-2 with TRBJ2-2; 7 bases align to TRBD2. Trimming cost V 1 base and J 5 bases; bases outside gene matches: 4. The CDR3 runs 15 residues. In germline, CDR1 is LGHNA, CDR2 YNFKEQ.

CDR3 bases: TGTGCCATCAGTGAGTCGATTTTAGGGACGGGACAGGGATACGAGCAGTACTTC. The encoded protein is CAISESILGTGQGYEQYF. The V gene is TRBV10-3, the J gene TRBJ2-7, with TRBD1 matching over 9 bases. Per the germline V gene, CDR1 is ENHRY and CDR2 is SYGVKD. The CDR3 length is 18 residues. Trimming removed 0 bases from V and 4 bases from J; junction bases left unmatched: 13.

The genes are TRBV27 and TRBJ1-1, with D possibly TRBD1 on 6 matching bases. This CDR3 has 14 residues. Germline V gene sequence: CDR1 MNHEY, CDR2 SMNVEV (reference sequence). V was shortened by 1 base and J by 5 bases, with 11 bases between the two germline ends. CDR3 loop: CASSLLGGQTEAFF. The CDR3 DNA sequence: TGTGCCAGCAGTTTATTAGGGGGACAAACTGAAGCTTTCTTT.

Here the CDR3 reads CASRLDSHSYEQYF. The CDR3 coding sequence is TGTGCTAGTAGGCTGGACTCACACTCCTACGAGCAGTACTTC. The chain couples TRBV12-5 to TRBJ2-7; D possibly corresponds to TRBD2 (5 bases). Trimming cost V 8 bases and J 0 bases, with 14 bases left between them. CDR3 length: 14 amino acids. The germline gives CDR1 LGHNT, CDR2 FRNRAP.

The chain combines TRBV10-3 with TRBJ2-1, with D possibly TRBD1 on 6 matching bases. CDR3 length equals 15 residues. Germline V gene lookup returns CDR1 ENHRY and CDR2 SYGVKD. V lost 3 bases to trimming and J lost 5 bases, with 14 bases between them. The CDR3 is CAISDYPRGDNEQFF. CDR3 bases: TGTGCCATCAGTGATTACCCCAGGGGTGACAATGAGCAGTTCTTC.

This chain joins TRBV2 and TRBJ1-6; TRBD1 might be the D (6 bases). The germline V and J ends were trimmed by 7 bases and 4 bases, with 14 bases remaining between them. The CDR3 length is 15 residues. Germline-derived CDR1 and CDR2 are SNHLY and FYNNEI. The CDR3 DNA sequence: TGTGCCAGCAACACCGCGACAGGTTATAATTCACCCCTCCACTTT. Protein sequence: CASNTATGYNSPLHF. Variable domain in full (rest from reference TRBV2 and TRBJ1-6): EPEVTQTPSHQVTQMGQEVILRCVPISNHLYFYWYRQILGQKVEFLVSFYNNEISEKSEIFDDQFSVERPDGSNFTLKIRSTKLEDSAMYFCASNTATGYNSPLHFGNGTRLTVT.

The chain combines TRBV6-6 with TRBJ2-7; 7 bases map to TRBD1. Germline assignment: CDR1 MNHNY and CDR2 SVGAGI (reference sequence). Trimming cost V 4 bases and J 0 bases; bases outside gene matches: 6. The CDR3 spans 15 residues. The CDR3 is CASSFQGVSSYEQYF. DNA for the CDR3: TGTGCCAGCAGTTTTCAGGGGGTCAGCTCCTACGAGCAGTACTTC.

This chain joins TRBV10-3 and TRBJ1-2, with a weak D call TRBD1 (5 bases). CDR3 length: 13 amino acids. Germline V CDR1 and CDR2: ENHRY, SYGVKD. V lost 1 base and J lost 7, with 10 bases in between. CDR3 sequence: CAISEFSGTGYTF. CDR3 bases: TGTGCCATCAGTGAGTTTAGCGGGACTGGCTACACCTTC.

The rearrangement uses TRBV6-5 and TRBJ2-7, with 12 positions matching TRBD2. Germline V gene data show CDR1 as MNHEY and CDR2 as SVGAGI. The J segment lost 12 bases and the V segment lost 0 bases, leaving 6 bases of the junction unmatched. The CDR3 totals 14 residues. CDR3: CASSYSASGRARYF. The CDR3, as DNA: TGTGCCAGCAGTTACTCGGCTAGCGGGAGGGCCCGGTACTTC.

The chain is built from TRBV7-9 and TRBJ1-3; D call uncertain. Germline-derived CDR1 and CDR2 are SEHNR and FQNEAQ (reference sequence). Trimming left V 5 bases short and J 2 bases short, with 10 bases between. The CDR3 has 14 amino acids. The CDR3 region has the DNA TGTGCCAGCAGCCCTAGCTTCGCTGGAAACACCATATATTTT. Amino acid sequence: CASSPSFAGNTIYF. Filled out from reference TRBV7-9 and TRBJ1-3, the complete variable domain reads DTGVSQNPRHKITKRGQNVTFRCDPISEHNRLYWYRQTLGQGPEFLTYFQNEAQLEKSRLLSDRFSAERPKGSFSTLEIQRTEQGDSAMYLCASSPSFAGNTIYFGEGSWLTVV.

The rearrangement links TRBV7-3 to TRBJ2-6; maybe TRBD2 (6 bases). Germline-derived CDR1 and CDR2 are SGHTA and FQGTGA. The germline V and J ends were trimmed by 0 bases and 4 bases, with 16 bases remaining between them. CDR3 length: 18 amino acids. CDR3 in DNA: TGTGCCAGCAGCTTAACCGGGGGACCCATCCAGGGGGCCAACGTCCTGACTTTC. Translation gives CASSLTGGPIQGANVLTF.

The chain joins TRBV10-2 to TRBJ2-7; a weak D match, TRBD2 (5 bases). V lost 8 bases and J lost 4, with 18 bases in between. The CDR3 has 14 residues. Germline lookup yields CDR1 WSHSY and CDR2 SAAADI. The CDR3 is CASPPRGSRYEQYF. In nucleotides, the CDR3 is TGCGCCAGCCCCCCCCGGGGTTCTCGATACGAGCAGTACTTC.

As DNA, the CDR3 is TGTGCCAGCAGTGACATAGCGGGGGGCACAGATACGCAGTATTTT. Translated: CASSDIAGGTDTQYF. The J gene is TRBJ2-3, the V gene TRBV6-1; 9 nucleotides align to TRBD2. The CDR3 totals 15 residues. Germline V gene data show CDR1 as MNHNS and CDR2 as SASEGT. V dropped 3 bases and J dropped 1; count of bases not matched to a gene: 2.

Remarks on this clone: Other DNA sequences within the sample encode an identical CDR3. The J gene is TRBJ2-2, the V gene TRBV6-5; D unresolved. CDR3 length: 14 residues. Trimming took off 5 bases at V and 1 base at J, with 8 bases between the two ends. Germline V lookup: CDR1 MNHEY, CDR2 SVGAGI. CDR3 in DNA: TGTGCCAGCAGTACGACAAGGAACACCGGGGAGCTGTTTTTT. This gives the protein CASSTTRNTGELFF.

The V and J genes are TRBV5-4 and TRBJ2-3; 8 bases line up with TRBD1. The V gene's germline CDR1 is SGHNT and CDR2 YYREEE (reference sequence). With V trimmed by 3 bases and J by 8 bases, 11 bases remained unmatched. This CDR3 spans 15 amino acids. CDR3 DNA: TGTGCCAGCAGCTCCCCGGACAGGGTTCGTGGTACGCAGTATTTT. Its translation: CASSSPDRVRGTQYF.

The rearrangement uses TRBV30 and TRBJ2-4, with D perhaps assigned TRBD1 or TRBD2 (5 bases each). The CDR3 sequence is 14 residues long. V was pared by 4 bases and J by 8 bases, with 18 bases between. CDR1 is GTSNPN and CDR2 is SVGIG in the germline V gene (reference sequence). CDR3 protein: CAWTPGSGRYIQYF. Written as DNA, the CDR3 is TGTGCCTGGACCCCGGGGTCAGGGCGATACATTCAGTACTTC.

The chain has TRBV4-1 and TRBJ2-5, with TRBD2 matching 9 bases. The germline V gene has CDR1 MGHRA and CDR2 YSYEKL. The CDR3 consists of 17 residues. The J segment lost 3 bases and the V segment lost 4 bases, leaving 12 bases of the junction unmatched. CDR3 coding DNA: TGCGCCAGCAGCCCTCGGGGTAGCGGGAGCAGAGAAGAGACCCAGTACTTC. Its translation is CASSPRGSGSREETQYF.